One and the same sample provided the 31 T cell receptor beta chains below, sequenced in a study of blood T cell repertoires in COVID-19. The repertoire was sequenced with immunoSEQ multiplex PCR; TCRdb's copy has only in-frame clones and lacks some. The data contain about 370,000 clones, around 89% of them singletons. The sample comprised PBMCs or T cells enriched from blood (not recorded which). The receptors derive from a man between 18 and 29 years old who had recovered from COVID-19.

V gene TRBV30 combines with J gene TRBJ2-7, with 8 bases that match TRBD1. V shed 0 bases and J 10 bases; nucleotides not matched to a gene: 11. Germline V gives CDR1 GTSNPN, CDR2 SVGIG (reference sequence). This CDR3 has 14 amino acids. The CDR3 is CAWSVHGGTGRQYF. CDR3 nucleotides: TGTGCCTGGAGTGTACACGGCGGGACAGGCCGCCAGTACTTC.

V gene TRBV24-1 combines with J gene TRBJ2-3; 10 bases align to TRBD2. Germline V CDR1 and CDR2: KGHDR, SFDVKD. V shed 0 bases and J 4 bases; nucleotides not matched to a gene: 9. This CDR3 is 18 amino acids long. CDR3 region: CATSDLSPSGSRPDTQYF. The CDR3 coding sequence is TGTGCCACCAGTGATTTGTCCCCTAGCGGGAGTAGGCCAGATACGCAGTATTTT.

The V gene is TRBV10-3, the J gene TRBJ1-3; D remains ambiguous. V lost 3 bases and J 0 bases, leaving 9 bases between the germline ends. Germline values: CDR1 ENHRY, CDR2 SYGVKD. The CDR3 extends over 15 amino acids. CDR3 region: CAISEQIPSGNTIYF. In nucleotides, the CDR3 is TGTGCCATCAGTGAACAGATTCCCTCTGGAAACACCATATATTTT.

The chain is built from TRBV19 and TRBJ2-1; 10 bases map to TRBD1. With V trimmed by 10 bases and J by 7 bases, 19 bases remained unmatched. CDR1 and CDR2 (germline): LNHDA, SQIVND (reference sequence). This CDR3 contains 17 residues. For the CDR3, the DNA is TGTGCCACAAAGACAGGGGGCTTTCGGGCGAGAAAGAATGAGCAGTTCTTC. Translating it yields CATKTGGFRARKNEQFF.

The gene calls are TRBV4-2 and TRBJ1-3; tentatively, D is TRBD1 (6 bases). CDR1 is LGHNA and CDR2 is YNFKEQ in the germline V gene. V was trimmed by 0 bases and J by 3 bases, leaving 15 bases between them. The CDR3 contains 17 residues. In nucleotides, the CDR3 is TGTGCCAGCAGCCAAGATCGAGGACGGACAGATGGAAACACCATATATTTT. This translates into CASSQDRGRTDGNTIYF.

This sequence joins TRBV28 and TRBJ2-7; D is unresolved. The ends were cut back, 7 bases at V and 3 bases at J, with 10 bases in the middle. CDR1 and CDR2 (germline): MDHEN, SYDVKM. The CDR3 extends over 12 amino acids. Written as DNA, the CDR3 is TGTGCCAGCAAGCCGGGTAACTACGAGCAGTACTTC. Translating gives CASKPGNYEQYF.

V gene TRBV14 combines with J gene TRBJ2-3; 9 bases align to TRBD1. V was pared by 5 bases and J by 0 bases, with 6 bases of the junction left unmatched. Germline lookup yields CDR1 SGHDN and CDR2 FVKESK. The CDR3 extends over 16 amino acids. CDR3 coding DNA: TGTGCCAGCAGCTGCTGGACAGGGGCAAGCACAGATACGCAGTATTTT. Amino acids: CASSCWTGASTDTQYF.

Only one count was recorded for this clone. The V gene is TRBV28, the J gene TRBJ1-1; D is uncertain. Germline V gene lookup returns CDR1 MDHEN and CDR2 SYDVKM. The CDR3 loop spans 14 amino acids. Trimming removed 4 bases from V and 10 bases from J, with 19 bases in between. The CDR3 DNA follows: TGTGCCAGCAGTTCTAACCCCTTTAGGGAGGGAGCTTTCTTT. Its translation: CASSSNPFREGAFF.

The count of this clone is one. V is TRBV5-1 and J is TRBJ2-7, with a possible D match to TRBD2 (5 bases). Trimming pared 1 base from V and 3 bases from J, leaving 8 bases between. Germline V gene sequence: CDR1 SGHRS, CDR2 YFSETQ. The CDR3 loop spans 13 amino acids. DNA for the CDR3: TGCGCCAGCAGCTTGAACGGGGACTACGAGCAGTACTTC. The encoded protein is CASSLNGDYEQYF.

This clone came up once. The CDR3 region is CSVEGMTGKNTEAFF. DNA for the CDR3: TGCAGCGTGGAGGGGATGACAGGGAAGAACACTGAAGCTTTCTTT. The V call is TRBV29-1, the J call TRBJ1-1; the match to TRBD1 covers 7 bases. Unmatched junction bases numbered 11, after V lost 6 bases and J lost 1 base. The CDR3 is made up of 15 amino acids. The germline CDR1 and CDR2 sequences are SQVTM and ANQGSEA.

V gene TRBV5-4 combines with J gene TRBJ2-7; TRBD2 matches at 13 bases. Germline V gives CDR1 SGHNT, CDR2 YYREEE (reference sequence). The V and J ends lost 4 bases and 2 bases, in that order; junction bases with no gene match: 6. This CDR3 has 16 residues. CDR3 sequence reads: CASSRRTSGSPYEQYF. As DNA, the CDR3 is TGTGCCAGCAGCCGCCGGACTAGCGGGAGCCCCTACGAGCAGTACTTC.

The J gene is TRBJ2-5, the V gene TRBV4-2; weak D call: TRBD2 (5 bases). Trimming took 4 bases from V and 4 from J, leaving 22 bases between them. Germline values: CDR1 LGHNA, CDR2 YNFKEQ. The CDR3 has 17 amino acids. The CDR3 DNA reads TGTGCCAGCAGCCCCGGGGTAGTAACTCTCTCGGCAGAGACCCAGTACTTC. Residues: CASSPGVVTLSAETQYF.

The rearrangement uses TRBV19 and TRBJ2-1, with TRBD2 matching 10 bases. Germline trimming cut 5 bases from V and 4 bases from J; bases unmatched to any gene: 5. CDR3 length: 15 residues. In germline, CDR1 is LNHDA, CDR2 SQIVND (reference sequence). CDR3 loop: CASSQTSGDYNEQFF. In DNA, the CDR3 is TGTGCCAGTAGTCAAACTAGCGGGGATTACAATGAGCAGTTCTTC.

The chain uses TRBV5-6 and TRBJ1-2; 8 bases align to TRBD1. CDR3 length: 16 residues. J lost 4 bases, V lost 4 bases, and 12 bases had no gene match. The V gene's germline CDR1 is SGHDT and CDR2 YYEEEE. CDR3 coding DNA: TGTGCCAGCAGCCCCAGGTGGACAGGGATGGGCTATGGCTACACCTTC. This sequence encodes CASSPRWTGMGYGYTF.

The chain combines TRBV19 with TRBJ1-4; no definite D call. Looked up from germline, CDR1 is LNHDA and CDR2 is SQIVND (reference sequence). CDR3 length: 17 amino acids. V lost 2 bases, J lost 2 bases, and 15 bases lay in between. The CDR3 nucleotides are TGTGCCAGTAGTATATCCCTTACGGTGTCGACTAATGAAAAACTGTTTTTT. This translates into CASSISLTVSTNEKLFF.

V is TRBV29-1 and J is TRBJ1-1; D is unresolved. Germline V gene data show CDR1 as SQVTM and CDR2 as ANQGSEA. The CDR3 is made up of 12 amino acids. The V gene lost 5 bases and the J gene lost 2 bases, with 9 bases spanning the gap. DNA of the CDR3: TGCAGCGTTTCGCACGGTAACACTGAAGCTTTCTTT. Translation: CSVSHGNTEAFF.

The chain carries TRBV10-3 and TRBJ2-3; no clear D gene. The length of the CDR3 is 14 residues. V was cut by 0 bases and J by 6 bases, with 10 bases left in between. The germline CDR1 and CDR2 sequences are ENHRY and SYGVKD. CDR3 in DNA: TGTGCCATCAGTGAGTCGACTCGTGGGGATACGCAGTATTTT. Protein sequence: CAISESTRGDTQYF.

The chain carries TRBV5-6 and TRBJ2-1; 7 bases fit TRBD2. The CDR3 loop spans 18 amino acids. Germline CDR1 is SGHDT and CDR2 is YYEEEE. After removal of 3 bases from V and 0 bases from J, the junction contained 12 bases not matched to a gene. For the CDR3, the DNA is TGTGCCAGCAGCTCCTACGTGGGGCGACTAGCCTCCTACAATGAGCAGTTCTTC. Protein sequence: CASSSYVGRLASYNEQFF. Full variable domain (rest looked up from reference TRBV5-6 and TRBJ2-1): DAGVTQSPTHLIKTRGQQVTLRCSPKSGHDTVSWYQQALGQGPQFIFQYYEEEERQRGNFPDRFSGHQFPNYSSELNVNALLLGDSALYLCASSSYVGRLASYNEQFFGPGTRLTVL.

The chain has TRBV2 and TRBJ1-5; no clear D gene. Germline CDR1 reads SNHLY; CDR2 reads FYNNEI. Between the trimmed V and J ends, which lost 5 bases and 0 bases, there was a span of 11 bases. This CDR3 is built from 15 residues. The CDR3 loop is CASSQPAYSNQPQHF. In nucleotides, the CDR3 is TGTGCCAGCAGTCAGCCAGCGTATAGCAATCAGCCCCAGCATTTT.

The chain's CDR3 is CASSPLAGGGNNEQFF. For the CDR3, the DNA is TGTGCCAGCAGCCCACTAGCGGGAGGCGGGAACAATGAGCAGTTCTTC. The rearrangement links TRBV9 to TRBJ2-1, with 12 positions matching TRBD2. This CDR3 has 16 amino acids. With V trimmed by 4 bases and J by 5 bases, 7 bases remained unmatched. CDR1 SGDLS and CDR2 YYNGEE come from the germline V gene.

Only one count was recorded for this clone. The chain has TRBV14 and TRBJ2-5; TRBD1 aligns across 7 bases. Germline V gene sequence: CDR1 SGHDN, CDR2 FVKESK. CDR3 length: 16 residues. Trimming at V came to 4 bases and at J to 1 base, leaving 9 bases not matched to a gene. CDR3 protein: CASSPPPGQPQETQYF. The CDR3 nucleotides read TGTGCCAGCAGCCCCCCTCCGGGACAGCCCCAAGAGACCCAGTACTTC.

In this sample, this clone turned up once. The CDR3 region is CAISPTGDGYTF. The CDR3 DNA follows: TGTGCCATCAGTCCGACAGGGGATGGCTACACCTTC. The chain carries TRBV10-3 and TRBJ1-2, with 8 nucleotides matching TRBD1. The V gene end was trimmed by 5 bases and the J gene end by 6 bases; junction bases not matched to a gene: 2. This CDR3 is 12 amino acids long. The V gene's germline CDR1 is ENHRY and CDR2 SYGVKD.

This chain links TRBV11-3 with TRBJ2-1; TRBD2 matches 10 bases. V gave up 4 bases and J gave up 8 bases; unmatched junction bases: 8. This CDR3 has 15 residues. CDR1 and CDR2 from the germline V gene are SGHNT and YENEEA. The CDR3 bases are TGTGCCAGCAGCTACCAAGCGGGAGGGAGTGATGAGCAGTTCTTC. Protein: CASSYQAGGSDEQFF.

A remark on this clone: At the DNA level, this CDR3 is encoded by other sequences in the same sample as well. The V call is TRBV18, the J call TRBJ2-7; weak D call: TRBD1 (5 bases). The CDR3 sequence is 14 residues long. Germline assignment: CDR1 KGHSH and CDR2 LQKENI. V was trimmed by 0 bases and J by 2 bases, leaving 8 bases between them. The CDR3 DNA reads TGTGCCAGCTCACCACCGCCAGGGACCTACGAGCAGTACTTC. It yields the protein CASSPPPGTYEQYF. Combining the CDR3 with reference TRBV18 and TRBJ2-7 gives the whole variable domain NAGVMQNPRHLVRRRGQEARLRCSPMKGHSHVYWYRQLPEEGLKFMVYLQKENIIDESGMPKERFSAEFPKEGPSILRIQQVVRGDSAAYFCASSPPPGTYEQYFGPGTRLTVT.

The chain links TRBV7-6 to TRBJ2-3; 7 nucleotides match TRBD2. V was pared by 7 bases and J by 2 bases, with 3 bases of the junction left unmatched. The CDR3 runs to 13 residues. Germline CDR1 SGHVS, CDR2 FNYEAQ. The CDR3 sequence: CASTSGSTDTQYF. CDR3 nucleotides: TGTGCCAGCACTAGCGGTTCCACAGATACGCAGTATTTT. The complete variable domain, with remaining parts taken from reference TRBV7-6 and TRBJ2-3, reads GAGVSQSPRYKVTKRGQDVALRCDPISGHVSLYWYRQALGQGPEFLTYFNYEAQQDKSGLPNDRFSAERPEGSISTLTIQRTEQRDSAMYRCASTSGSTDTQYFGPGTRLTVL.

This clone was found once. The V call is TRBV16, the J call TRBJ2-1; 11 nucleotides match TRBD2. V trimming: 7 bases; J trimming: 3 bases; junction bases outside the gene matches: 8. Germline loops: CDR1 KGHSY, CDR2 FQNENV. This CDR3 has 16 amino acids. The CDR3 region is CASTHGTSGGYNEQFF. In DNA form, the CDR3 reads TGTGCCAGCACCCACGGCACTAGCGGGGGCTACAATGAGCAGTTCTTC. Using reference TRBV16 and TRBJ2-1 for the parts outside the CDR3, the full variable domain is GEEVAQTPKHLVRGEGQKAKLYCAPIKGHSYVFWYQQVLKNEFKFLISFQNENVFDETGMPKERFSAKCLPNSPCSLEIQATKLEDSAVYFCASTHGTSGGYNEQFFGPGTRLTVL.

The table lists this clone with many counts. The gene calls are TRBV29-1 and TRBJ2-4; possibly TRBD1 for D (7 bases). The CDR3 runs to 13 residues. Germline values: CDR1 SQVTM, CDR2 ANQGSEA. Trimming took off 6 bases at V and 4 bases at J, with 13 bases between the two ends. Here the CDR3 DNA reads TGCAGCGTGTCAGGGGGAGGAAAAAACATTCAGTACTTC. It translates to CSVSGGGKNIQYF.

This chain's CDR3 is CASSQNLNTEAFF. The CDR3 coding sequence is TGTGCCAGTAGTCAAAATTTGAACACTGAAGCTTTCTTT. The V gene is TRBV19, the J gene TRBJ1-1; D is undetermined. The germline V and J ends were trimmed by 5 bases and 0 bases, with 7 bases remaining between them. CDR3 size: 13 residues. The germline V gene has CDR1 LNHDA and CDR2 SQIVND (reference sequence). Full variable domain (missing parts from reference TRBV19 and TRBJ1-1): DGGITQSPKYLFRKEGQNVTLSCEQNLNHDAMYWYRQDPGQGLRLIYYSQIVNDFQKGDIAEGYSVSREKKESFPLTVTSAQKNPTAFYLCASSQNLNTEAFFGQGTRLTVV.

CDR3 coding DNA: TGTGCCAGCAGCTCCTACCCGGACAGGTCCACTGAAGCTTTCTTT. Translation gives CASSSYPDRSTEAFF. The rearrangement joins TRBV11-2 to TRBJ1-1; 7 bases are a match to TRBD1. The junction had 9 bases not matched to a gene; V was cut back by 4 bases and J by 4 bases. The germline V gene encodes CDR1 SGHAT and CDR2 FQNNGV. The CDR3 runs 15 residues.

In its sample, this clone was seen once. The chain's CDR3 is CASSSRGRWGEQYF. Written as DNA, the CDR3 is TGTGCCAGCAGCTCCAGGGGCCGGTGGGGCGAGCAGTACTTC. This chain joins TRBV13 and TRBJ2-7, with D possibly being TRBD1 (6 bases). The CDR3 runs to 14 residues. CDR1 and CDR2 (germline): PRHDT, FYEKMQ (reference sequence). Trimming took 4 bases from V and 6 from J, leaving 16 bases between them.

This rearrangement joins TRBV12-3 or TRBV12-4 to TRBJ2-7, with 10 bases identical to TRBD1. This CDR3 has 13 residues. Trimming removed 5 bases from V and 6 bases from J; junction bases left unmatched: 4. The CDR3 here is CASSTRDRGEQYF. Here the CDR3 DNA reads TGTGCCAGCAGTACCCGGGACAGGGGCGAGCAGTACTTC.